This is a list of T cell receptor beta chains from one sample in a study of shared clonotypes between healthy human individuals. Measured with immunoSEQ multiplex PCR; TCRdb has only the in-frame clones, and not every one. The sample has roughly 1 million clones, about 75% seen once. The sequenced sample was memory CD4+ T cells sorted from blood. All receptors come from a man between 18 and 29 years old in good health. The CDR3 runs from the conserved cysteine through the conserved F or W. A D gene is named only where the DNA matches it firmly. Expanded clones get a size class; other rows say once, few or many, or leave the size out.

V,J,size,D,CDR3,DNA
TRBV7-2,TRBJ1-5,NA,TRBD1,CASSLAGGGWQPQHF,TGTGCCAGCAGCCTCGCAGGGGGGGGGTGGCAGCCCCAGCATTTT
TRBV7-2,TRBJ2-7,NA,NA,CASSLQGGYEQYF,TGTGCCAGCAGCCTACAGGGTGGCTACGAGCAGTACTTC
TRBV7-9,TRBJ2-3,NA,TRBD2,CASSGWTSGRRTDTQYF,TGTGCCAGCAGCGGCTGGACTAGCGGGAGGCGCACAGATACGCAGTATTTT
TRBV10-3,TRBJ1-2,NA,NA,CAISESGGGPYGYTF,TGTGCCATCAGTGAGTCGGGTGGGGGCCCTTATGGCTACACCTTC
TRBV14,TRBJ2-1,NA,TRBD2,CASSQFKGTSGGNEQFF,TGTGCCAGCAGCCAATTTAAAGGGACTAGCGGGGGCAATGAGCAGTTCTTC
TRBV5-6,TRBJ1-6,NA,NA,CASSLYGTGNSPLHF,TGTGCCAGCAGCTTGTATGGGACGGGTAATTCACCCCTCCACTTT
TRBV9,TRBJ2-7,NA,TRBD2,CASSVGIGLAGYYEQYF,TGTGCCAGCAGCGTAGGGATTGGACTAGCGGGGTACTACGAGCAGTACTTC
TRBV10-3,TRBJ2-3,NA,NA,CAISGGETDTQYF,TGTGCCATCAGTGGGGGTGAGACAGATACGCAGTATTTT
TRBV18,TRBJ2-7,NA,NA,CASSPPSGGLSYEQYF,TGTGCCAGCTCACCACCATCCGGAGGTCTCTCCTACGAGCAGTACTTC
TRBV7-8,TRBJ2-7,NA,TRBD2,CASTTRTRTYEQYF,TGTGCCAGCACCACAAGGACTAGAACCTACGAGCAGTACTTC
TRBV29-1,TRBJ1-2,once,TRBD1,CSVEDFGQGSYGYTF,TGCAGCGTTGAAGATTTCGGACAGGGTTCTTATGGCTACACCTTC
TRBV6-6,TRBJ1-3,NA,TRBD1,CASSTGQGAGNTIYF,TGTGCCAGCAGTACGGGACAGGGGGCCGGAAACACCATATATTTT
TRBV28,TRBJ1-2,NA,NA,CASSFVQSDGYTF,TGTGCCAGCAGTTTCGTCCAGAGCGATGGCTACACCTTC
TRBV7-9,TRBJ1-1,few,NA,CASRPEGGAEAFF,TGTGCCAGCAGACCCGAGGGGGGAGCTGAAGCTTTCTTT
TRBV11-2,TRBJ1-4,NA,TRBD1,CASSLTTGGNEKLFF,TGTGCCAGCAGCTTAACGACAGGGGGCAATGAAAAACTGTTTTTT
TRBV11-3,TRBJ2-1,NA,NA,CASSLAGLGGYNEQFF,TGTGCCAGCAGCTTAGCTGGTCTCGGGGGCTACAATGAGCAGTTCTTC
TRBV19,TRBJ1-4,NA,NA,CASTDIKTGEKLFF,TGTGCCAGTACTGATATTAAGACGGGGGAAAAACTGTTTTTT
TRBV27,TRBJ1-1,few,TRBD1,CASSSQGVSTEAFF,TGTGCCAGCAGTTCCCAGGGGGTTAGCACTGAAGCTTTCTTT
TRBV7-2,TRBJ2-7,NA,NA,CASSLGPQDYEQYF,TGTGCCAGCAGCTTAGGACCACAGGACTACGAGCAGTACTTC
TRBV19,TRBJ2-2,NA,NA,CASSIEEGTGELFF,TGTGCCAGTAGTATAGAGGAGGGTACCGGGGAGCTGTTTTTT
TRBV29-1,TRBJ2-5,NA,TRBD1,CSVGMDREGETQYF,TGCAGCGTTGGGATGGACAGGGAAGGAGAGACCCAGTACTTC
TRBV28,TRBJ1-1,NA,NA,CASKKPRQLNTEAFF,TGTGCCAGCAAAAAACCCCGACAGCTGAACACTGAAGCTTTCTTT
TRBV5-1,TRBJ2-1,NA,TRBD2,CASRKGLAGFDEQFF,TGCGCCAGCAGAAAGGGACTAGCCGGATTCGATGAGCAGTTCTTC
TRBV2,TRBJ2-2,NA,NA,CASSVQGNTGELFF,TGTGCCAGCAGTGTTCAGGGGAACACCGGGGAGCTGTTTTTT
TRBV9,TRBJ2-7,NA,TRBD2,CASSGQGGGPYEQYF,TGTGCCAGCAGCGGCCAAGGCGGGGGACCCTACGAGCAGTACTTC
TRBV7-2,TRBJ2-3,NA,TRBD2,CASSPGLAGVDTQYF,TGTGCCAGCAGCCCGGGACTAGCGGGAGTGGATACGCAGTATTTT
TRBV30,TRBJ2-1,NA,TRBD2,CAWSAGTSLGEQFF,TGTGCCTGGAGTGCCGGGACTAGCTTGGGTGAGCAGTTCTTC
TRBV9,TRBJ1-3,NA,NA,CASSSRGDTRLGNTIYF,TGTGCCAGCAGCTCGCGGGGGGACACCCGGCTAGGAAACACCATATATTTT
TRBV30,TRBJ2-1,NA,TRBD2,CAWSLGLAGNEQFF,TGTGCCTGGAGCTTAGGACTAGCGGGCAATGAGCAGTTCTTC
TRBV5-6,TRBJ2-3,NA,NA,CASSLRTDTQYF,TGTGCCAGCAGCTTAAGGACAGATACGCAGTATTTT
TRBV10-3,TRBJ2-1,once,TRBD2,CAISEGGGGANNEQFF,TGTGCCATCAGTGAAGGTGGCGGGGGGGCCAACAATGAGCAGTTCTTC
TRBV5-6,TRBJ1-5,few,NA,CASSSGSYSNQPQHF,TGTGCCAGCAGCTCCGGGTCGTATAGCAATCAGCCCCAGCATTTT
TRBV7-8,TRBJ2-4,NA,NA,CASSLLGGKNIQYF,TGTGCCAGCAGCTTACTGGGAGGAAAGAACATTCAGTACTTC
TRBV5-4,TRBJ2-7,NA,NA,CASSLGGGAVSYEQYF,TGTGCCAGCAGCTTGGGGGGGGGCGCCGTCTCCTACGAGCAGTACTTC
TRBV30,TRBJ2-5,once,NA,CAWDPGAKRTQYF,TGTGCCTGGGACCCGGGGGCCAAGAGGACCCAGTACTTC
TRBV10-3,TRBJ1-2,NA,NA,CAISEGGGPSGGYTF,TGTGCCATCAGTGAAGGAGGGGGACCCTCTGGTGGCTACACCTTC
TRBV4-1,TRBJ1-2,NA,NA,CASSQDQRDTLYGYTF,TGCGCCAGCAGCCAAGATCAACGGGACACCCTTTATGGCTACACCTTC
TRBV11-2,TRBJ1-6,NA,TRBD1,CASSQSQGNNSPLHF,TGTGCCAGCAGCCAATCACAGGGGAATAATTCACCCCTCCACTTT
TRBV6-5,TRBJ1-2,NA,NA,CASRPVQGGGGYTF,TGTGCCAGCAGGCCCGTTCAAGGAGGGGGTGGCTACACCTTC
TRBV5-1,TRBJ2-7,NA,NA,CASSLVIGTYEQYF,TGCGCCAGCAGCTTGGTTATAGGGACCTACGAGCAGTACTTC
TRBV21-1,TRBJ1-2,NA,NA,CASSKGAGDGYGYTF,TGTGCCAGCAGCAAAGGGGCCGGGGACGGCTATGGCTACACCTTC
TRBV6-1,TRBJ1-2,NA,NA,CASSEASIPNYGYTF,TGTGCCAGCAGTGAAGCTTCGATCCCTAACTATGGCTACACCTTC
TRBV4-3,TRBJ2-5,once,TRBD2,CASSQLTSSQETQYF,TGCGCCAGCAGCCAGCTGACTAGCAGTCAAGAGACCCAGTACTTC
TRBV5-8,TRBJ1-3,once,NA,CASSPNLVTSGNTIYF,TGTGCCAGCAGCCCGAACTTGGTGACTTCTGGAAACACCATATATTTT
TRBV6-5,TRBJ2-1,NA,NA,CASSDPGAGHNEQFF,TGTGCCAGCAGCGACCCGGGGGCGGGCCACAATGAGCAGTTCTTC